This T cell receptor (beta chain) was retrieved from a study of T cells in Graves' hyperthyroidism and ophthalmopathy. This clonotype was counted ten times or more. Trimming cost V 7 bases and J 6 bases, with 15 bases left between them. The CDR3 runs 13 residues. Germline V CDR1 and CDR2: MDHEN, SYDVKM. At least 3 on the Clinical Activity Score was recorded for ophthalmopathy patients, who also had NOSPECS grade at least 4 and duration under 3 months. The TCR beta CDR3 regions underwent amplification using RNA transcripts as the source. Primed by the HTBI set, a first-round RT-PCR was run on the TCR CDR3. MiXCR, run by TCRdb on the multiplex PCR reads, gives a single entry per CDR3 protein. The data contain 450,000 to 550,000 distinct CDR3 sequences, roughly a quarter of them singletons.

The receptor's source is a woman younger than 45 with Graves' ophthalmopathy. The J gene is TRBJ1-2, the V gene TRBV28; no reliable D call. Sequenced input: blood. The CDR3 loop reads CASTFRSHDGYTF. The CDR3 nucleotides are TGTGCCAGCACTTTTCGGTCCCATGATGGCTACACCTTC.